This paragraph reports one T cell receptor (beta chain). This sample was taken from a study of blood T cells in healthy people across ages. Germline CDR1 is SGHTA and CDR2 is FQGNSA. V gave up 3 bases and J gave up 2 bases, with 13 bases separating them. The CDR3 runs to 15 residues. RNA extraction gave at least 5.5 micrograms of total RNA per sample. For the second PCR, which ran for roughly 6 to 11 cycles, a sample-barcoded 5' primer and a J-beta primer mix were used. Using its own MiXCR run on the 5' RACE reads, TCRdb lists one record per CDR3 protein. The table has about a million distinct CDR3 sequences, around two fifths seen once.

This rearrangement joins TRBV7-2 to TRBJ2-5, with D possibly being TRBD2 (5 bases). The clonotype was recovered from a man younger than 35 in good health. The source material was blood. Here the CDR3 reads CASSLEERPQETQYF. In DNA, the CDR3 is TGTGCCAGCAGCTTGGAGGAGAGGCCTCAAGAGACCCAGTACTTC.